These 23 T cell receptor beta chains originate from one sample sequenced in a study of response to subunit inactivated influenza vaccine. TCRdb processed the RT-PCR reads anew with MiXCR; each CDR3 protein has one entry. Altogether about 520,000 distinct CDR3 sequences are present, approximately 7.7% being singletons, with the ten largest covering around 12%. The material was PBMCs from blood, obtained roughly 24 months after vaccination. The receptors were sampled from a man aged 50 to 69 who received an inactivated influenza vaccine.

This clonotype was picked up a small number of times. The genes are TRBV5-6 and TRBJ1-3; D is unclear. The germline gives CDR1 SGHDT, CDR2 YYEEEE. This CDR3 is 16 amino acids long. Trimming took 4 bases from V and 2 from J, leaving 16 bases between them. CDR3 bases: TGTGCCAGCAGCGCGTGGGTGAGGGAAACTGGAAACACCATATATTTT. Translation gives CASSAWVRETGNTIYF.

This chain joins TRBV4-2 and TRBJ2-7, with D perhaps assigned TRBD1 or TRBD2 (6 bases each). Germline CDR1 reads LGHNA; CDR2 reads YNFKEQ. The CDR3 is 16 amino acids. Trimming removed 0 bases at V and 3 bases at J, with 15 bases between. In DNA, the CDR3 is TGTGCCAGCAGCCAAGATCATACGGGGGCCCACTACGAGCAGTACTTC. Amino acid sequence: CASSQDHTGAHYEQYF.

This clonotype was observed many times. V and J are TRBV20-1 and TRBJ2-1; weak D call: TRBD1 (5 bases). Trimming took off 2 bases at V and 8 bases at J, with 16 bases between the two ends. The length of the CDR3 is 14 residues. In germline, CDR1 is DFQATT, CDR2 SNEGSKA (reference sequence). This CDR3 is CSARREQVSDEQFF. CDR3 in DNA: TGCAGTGCTAGACGCGAACAGGTCTCCGATGAGCAGTTCTTC.

Remarks on this clonotype: Mismatch with germline at one junction end may stem from a read error. V is TRBV9 and J is TRBJ2-2, with 8 bases identical to TRBD1. CDR1 is SGDLS and CDR2 is YYNGEE in the germline V gene. The CDR3 has 15 residues. CDR3 sequence (DNA): TGTGCCGGCAGCGCTAGACAGGGGCGAACCGGGGAGCTGTTTTTT. This gives the protein CAGSARQGRTGELFF.

This clonotype showed up just a few times. The rearrangement joins TRBV20-1 to TRBJ1-5; no firm D call. The ends were cut back, 1 base at V and 5 bases at J, with 12 bases in the middle. The CDR3 runs to 14 residues. The germline CDR1 and CDR2 sequences are DFQATT and SNEGSKA (reference sequence). The CDR3 reads CSARVGQKYQPQHF. The CDR3 nucleotides read TGCAGTGCTAGAGTAGGCCAGAAGTATCAGCCCCAGCATTTT.

This rearrangement joins TRBV4-3 to TRBJ2-3; 9 bases agree with TRBD1. CDR1 and CDR2 (germline): LGHNA, YSLEER. This CDR3 spans 14 amino acids. The V segment lost 6 bases and the J segment 4 bases; nucleotides outside the gene matches: 5. The CDR3 reads CASRPGQGADTQYF. The DNA for the CDR3 is TGCGCCAGCAGACCGGGACAGGGCGCAGATACGCAGTATTTT.

This clonotype was observed a few times. The chain links TRBV5-1 to TRBJ2-3; the D gene could be TRBD1 or TRBD2 (5 bases each). V was cut by 0 bases and J by 2 bases, with 10 bases left in between. Germline CDR1 SGHRS, CDR2 YFSETQ. This CDR3 is built from 15 residues. CDR3 sequence: CASSLGSGTTDTQYF. Here the CDR3 DNA reads TGCGCCAGCAGCTTGGGTTCTGGGACCACAGATACGCAGTATTTT.

This clonotype was detected only a few times. The V call is TRBV20-1, the J call TRBJ2-2; TRBD2 is a possible D gene (6 bases). This CDR3 spans 15 amino acids. Germline V gene sequence: CDR1 DFQATT, CDR2 SNEGSKA (reference sequence). Trimming stripped 6 bases from V and 4 bases from J, with 18 bases between. The CDR3 region has the DNA TGCAGTGCCACCCACGGGGGTAGCTCCACCGGGGAGCTGTTTTTT. It codes for CSATHGGSSTGELFF.

The chain joins TRBV4-3 to TRBJ2-3, with TRBD2 identical over 13 bases. Trimming cost V 1 base and J 6 bases; bases outside gene matches: 1. Germline CDR1 LGHNA, CDR2 YSLEER. The CDR3 is 15 residues long. The CDR3 DNA reads as TGCGCCAGCAGCCAAGCACTAGCGGGAGGGGATACGCAGTATTTT. Its translation is CASSQALAGGDTQYF.

The chain recombines TRBV2 with TRBJ2-3, with D unresolved. Deletions cut 2 bases from V and 0 bases from J, with 9 bases between. Per the germline V gene, CDR1 is SNHLY and CDR2 is FYNNEI. This CDR3 comprises 15 residues. CDR3 sequence (DNA): TGTGCCAGCAGTGAATCCGGTCCTAGCACAGATACGCAGTATTTT. It encodes CASSESGPSTDTQYF. The whole variable domain, remainder taken from reference TRBV2 and TRBJ2-3, is EPEVTQTPSHQVTQMGQEVILRCVPISNHLYFYWYRQILGQKVEFLVSFYNNEISEKSEIFDDQFSVERPDGSNFTLKIRSTKLEDSAMYFCASSESGPSTDTQYFGPGTRLTVL.

The rearrangement uses TRBV5-1 and TRBJ2-1; D not certain. Looked up from germline, CDR1 is SGHRS and CDR2 is YFSETQ. The V end was cut by 0 bases, the J end by 3 bases, with 10 bases between. The CDR3 sequence is 15 residues long. Here the CDR3 DNA reads TGCGCCAGCAGCTTGGAGTCCGGAGTCTACAATGAGCAGTTCTTC. This codes for CASSLESGVYNEQFF.

The CDR3 protein is CASSLGSRSSNQPQHF. The CDR3 nucleotides read TGTGCCAGCAGCTTAGGTTCACGGAGTAGCAATCAGCCCCAGCATTTT. The chain is built from TRBV7-2 and TRBJ1-5; D is unclear. Trimming shortened V by 1 base and J by 0 bases, and 10 bases separated the two germline ends. The CDR3 extends over 16 amino acids. Germline V gene sequence: CDR1 SGHTA, CDR2 FQGNSA.

This clonotype was recorded a few times. The rearrangement links TRBV4-3 to TRBJ1-2; no definite D call. The CDR3 covers 15 residues. Germline V gene data show CDR1 as LGHNA and CDR2 as YSLEER. The ends were cut back, 1 base at V and 5 bases at J, with 14 bases in the middle. The CDR3 loop reads CASSQARNSYYGYTF. CDR3 bases: TGCGCCAGCAGCCAAGCCCGAAACAGCTATTATGGCTACACCTTC.

This clonotype has a handful of counts. This sequence joins TRBV10-1 and TRBJ1-1; no clear D. The germline V and J ends were trimmed by 0 bases and 1 base, with 15 bases remaining between them. The length of the CDR3 is 17 residues. Germline-derived CDR1 and CDR2 are WNHNN and SYGVQD (reference sequence). CDR3 in amino acids: CASSESVIQAGNTEAFF. DNA for the CDR3: TGCGCCAGCAGTGAGTCCGTCATTCAGGCGGGGAACACTGAAGCTTTCTTT.

This clonotype was counted a few times. The V call is TRBV5-1, the J call TRBJ1-4; unclear D gene. Trimming stripped 4 bases from V and 3 bases from J, with 16 bases between. Germline CDR1 is SGHRS and CDR2 is YFSETQ. The CDR3 runs 16 residues. This chain's CDR3 is CASSTVARRPNEKLFF. The CDR3 region has the DNA TGCGCCAGCAGCACCGTCGCTCGACGGCCTAATGAAAAACTGTTTTTT.

This clonotype was counted a few times. This rearrangement joins TRBV24-1 to TRBJ2-1, with 8 nucleotides matching TRBD1. V lost 1 base, J lost 6 bases, and 7 bases stayed unmatched. Germline V lookup: CDR1 KGHDR, CDR2 SFDVKD. CDR3 length equals 16 residues. In DNA, the CDR3 is TGTGCCACCAGTGATTTCGGACAGGGAAGTATCAATGAGCAGTTCTTC. This translates into CATSDFGQGSINEQFF.

On this clonotype: The conserved phenylalanine or tryptophan is not found at the CDR3 terminus, so this likely reflects a read error. The chain has TRBV10-1 and TRBJ2-3; 12 nucleotides line up with TRBD2. The CDR3 is 17 residues long. J was trimmed by 4 bases and V by 0 bases; bases with no gene match: 5. Germline assignment: CDR1 WNHNN and CDR2 SYGVQD (reference sequence). The CDR3 spells CASSESLAGGLADTQYL. Here the CDR3 DNA reads TGCGCCAGCAGTGAGTCCCTAGCGGGGGGGCTCGCAGATACGCAGTATCTT.

This clonotype was recorded at least ten times. This chain joins TRBV28 and TRBJ2-7, with no clear D. CDR1 and CDR2 (germline): MDHEN, SYDVKM. This CDR3 contains 14 residues. V was pared by 3 bases and J by 0 bases, with 9 bases between. The CDR3 DNA reads TGTGCCAGCAGTTTCTTAGGATACTCCTACGAGCAGTACTTC. Residues: CASSFLGYSYEQYF.

This clonotype appeared a few times. The chain uses TRBV24-1 and TRBJ1-5; tentatively, D is TRBD1 (5 bases). Deletions cut 3 bases from V and 1 base from J, with 9 bases between. The CDR3 loop spans 15 amino acids. In germline, CDR1 is KGHDR, CDR2 SFDVKD. CDR3 loop: CATSDPTASNQPQHF. Here the CDR3 DNA reads TGTGCCACCAGTGATCCGACAGCGAGCAATCAGCCCCAGCATTTT.

The V and J genes are TRBV10-3 and TRBJ1-6; D uncertain. The length of the CDR3 is 14 residues. The V and J ends lost 3 bases and 2 bases respectively, with 5 bases between them. Germline lookup yields CDR1 ENHRY and CDR2 SYGVKD. The CDR3 bases are TGTGCCATCAGTGAAACAGCCTATAATTCACCCCTCCACTTT. It specifies CAISETAYNSPLHF.

This clonotype was seen at least ten times. The chain recombines TRBV20-1 with TRBJ2-4; a possible D gene is TRBD1 (5 bases). V was cut by 0 bases and J by 2 bases, with 17 bases left in between. Germline V gene lookup returns CDR1 DFQATT and CDR2 SNEGSKA (reference sequence). The CDR3 has 17 amino acids. CDR3: CSAREYVVTVTKNIQYF. As DNA, the CDR3 is TGCAGTGCTAGAGAGTACGTTGTGACAGTAACCAAAAACATTCAGTACTTC.

The chain uses TRBV19 and TRBJ2-1, with TRBD2 matching 12 bases. The V gene end was trimmed by 7 bases and the J gene end by 15 bases; junction bases not matched to a gene: 16. The CDR3 totals 15 residues. In germline, CDR1 is LNHDA, CDR2 SQIVND (reference sequence). CDR3 region: CASISSSGGATRLFF. The CDR3 DNA reads as TGTGCCAGTATTTCATCTAGCGGGGGGGCCACTCGTCTGTTCTTC.

This clonotype has a handful of counts. The chain uses TRBV6-1 and TRBJ2-7; tentative D call: TRBD2 (6 bases). CDR1 is MNHNS and CDR2 is SASEGT in the germline V gene. This CDR3 has 14 amino acids. Trimming pared 1 base from V and 5 bases from J, leaving 12 bases between. The chain's CDR3 is CASSEGGVRDEQYF. The CDR3, as DNA: TGTGCCAGCAGTGAAGGGGGGGTTCGAGACGAGCAGTACTTC.